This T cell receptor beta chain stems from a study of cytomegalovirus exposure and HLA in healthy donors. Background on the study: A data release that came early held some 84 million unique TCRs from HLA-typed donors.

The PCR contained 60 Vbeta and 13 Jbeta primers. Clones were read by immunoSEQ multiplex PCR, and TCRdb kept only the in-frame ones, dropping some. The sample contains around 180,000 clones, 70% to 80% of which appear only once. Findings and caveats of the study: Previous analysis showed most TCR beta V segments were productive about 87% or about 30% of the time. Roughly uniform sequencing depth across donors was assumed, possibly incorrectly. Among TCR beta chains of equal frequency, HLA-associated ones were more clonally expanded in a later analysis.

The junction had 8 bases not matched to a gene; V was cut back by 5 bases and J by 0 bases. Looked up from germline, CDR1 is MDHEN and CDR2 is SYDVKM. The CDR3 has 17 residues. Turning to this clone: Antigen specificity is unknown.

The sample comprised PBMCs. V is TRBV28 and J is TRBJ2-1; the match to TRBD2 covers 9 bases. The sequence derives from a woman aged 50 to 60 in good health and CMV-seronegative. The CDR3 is CASSPSGIEGSYNEQFF. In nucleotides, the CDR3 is TGTGCCAGCAGTCCTAGCGGGATAGAAGGCTCCTACAATGAGCAGTTCTTC.